The next 19 T cell receptor beta chains were all read from a single sample in a study of T cell responses to AZD1222 COVID-19 vaccine (dated by TCRdb to the early 2020s). Libraries were prepared through the immunoSEQ multiplex PCR assay. Not all clones reach the TCRdb copy of this immuneACCESS table, which keeps in-frame sequences only. Checked studies attribute under half of the gap to unresolved V genes and leave the rest unexplained. Across this sample there are under 70,000 clones, with roughly three quarters seen only once. Clones ranked in the top ten supply around 5% of the sample. The time point label, as the study defines it: about 28 days (+/-7) after the second vaccine dose. The sequenced sample was peripheral blood, obtained 28 days after the second AZD1222 dose. These TCRs come from an adult who received the AZD1222 COVID-19 vaccine.

This clone appeared a few times. The chain carries TRBV9 and TRBJ1-1, with D possibly TRBD1 on 6 matching bases. The V gene's germline CDR1 is SGDLS and CDR2 YYNGEE. The CDR3 has 15 residues. V shed 0 bases and J shed 5 bases, with 14 bases lying between them. Written as DNA, the CDR3 is TGTGCCAGCAGCGTAGGTTGGGGGGCAGGAACTGAAGCTTTCTTT. Its translation is CASSVGWGAGTEAFF.

This clone was detected once. This chain uses TRBV6-4 with TRBJ2-3; tentatively, D is TRBD1 (5 bases). Looked up from germline, CDR1 is MRHNA and CDR2 is SNTAGT. The CDR3 length is 15 residues. V was shortened by 2 bases and J by 6 bases, with 15 bases between the two germline ends. In nucleotides, the CDR3 is TGTGCCAGCAGTGACGAGGCAGGGTCAGCCGATACGCAGTATTTT. Translated: CASSDEAGSADTQYF.

This chain links TRBV12-3 or TRBV12-4 with TRBJ1-5; no reliable D call. V was pared by 8 bases and J by 3 bases, with 8 bases between. This CDR3 contains 12 residues. The CDR3 region has the DNA TGTGCCAGCGGAAGCAACAATCAGCCCCAGCATTTT. Protein: CASGSNNQPQHF.

The chain joins TRBV6-6 to TRBJ1-1; 8 bases fit TRBD1. The CDR3 is 11 residues long. Trimming cost V 8 bases and J 10 bases; bases outside gene matches: 6. CDR1 is MNHNY and CDR2 is SVGAGI in the germline V gene (reference sequence). CDR3 loop: CASRSQGGAFF. DNA of the CDR3: TGTGCCAGCCGCTCACAGGGGGGAGCTTTCTTT.

The chain employs TRBV3-1 (or the pseudogene TRBV3-2) and TRBJ2-4; possibly TRBD2 for D (7 bases). The V end lost 4 bases, the J end lost 15 bases, and 19 bases lay between the germline ends. Germline V gene data show CDR1 as LGHDT and CDR2 as YNNKEL (reference sequence). This CDR3 region has 13 residues. CDR3 DNA sequence: TGTGCCAGCAGCCTAGCGGAGGGGGGGAGTCCGTACTTC. Amino acids: CASSLAEGGSPYF.

The chain joins TRBV4-1 to TRBJ1-4, with D possibly being TRBD1 (5 bases). The germline V and J ends were trimmed by 1 base and 7 bases, with 10 bases remaining between them. Germline V gives CDR1 MGHRA, CDR2 YSYEKL. The CDR3 loop spans 14 amino acids. The CDR3 DNA follows: TGCGCCAGCAGCCAAGGGGACTCGAGTGAAAAACTGTTTTTT. Translation: CASSQGDSSEKLFF.

This clone occurred a few times. The V call is TRBV2, the J call TRBJ2-7; D gene unclear. This CDR3 is 13 amino acids long. Trimming stripped 3 bases from V and 0 bases from J, with 6 bases between. Germline loops: CDR1 SNHLY, CDR2 FYNNEI. CDR3 sequence (DNA): TGTGCCAGCAGTGACAGGAGCTCCTACGAGCAGTACTTC. It is translated as CASSDRSSYEQYF.

V usage is TRBV13 and J usage is TRBJ2-3; D may be TRBD2 (7 bases). Germline CDR1 reads PRHDT; CDR2 reads FYEKMQ (reference sequence). The CDR3 spans 15 residues. V shed 2 bases and J shed 5 bases, with 14 bases lying between them. DNA of the CDR3: TGTGCCAGCAGCTTAACCGGGGGGCCCGAAGATACGCAGTATTTT. Amino acids: CASSLTGGPEDTQYF.

This clone was recorded only once. The chain employs TRBV10-3 and TRBJ2-2, with D maybe TRBD2 (6 bases). Looked up from germline, CDR1 is ENHRY and CDR2 is SYGVKD. This CDR3 has 16 residues. With 11 bases removed from V and 0 bases from J, the gap between germline ends came to 19 bases. CDR3 in DNA: TGTGCCGCCAGACCCGGGAGCTTCGCGAACACCGGGGAGCTGTTTTTT. Protein product: CAARPGSFANTGELFF.

The CDR3 sequence: CAGRRQGQETQYF. CDR3 in DNA: TGTGCCGGAAGAAGACAGGGGCAAGAGACCCAGTACTTC. The gene calls are TRBV7-9 and TRBJ2-5; the match to TRBD1 covers 8 bases. V lost 11 bases, J lost 2 bases, and 7 bases stayed unmatched. CDR1 is SEHNR and CDR2 is FQNEAQ in the germline V gene (reference sequence). The length of the CDR3 is 13 residues.

J is TRBJ1-1 and V is TRBV18, with 8 bases matching TRBD1. Germline V gives CDR1 KGHSH, CDR2 LQKENI. After removal of 4 bases from V and 6 bases from J, the junction contained 4 bases not matched to a gene. The CDR3 is 13 amino acids. The CDR3 loop is CASSRTGRPEAFF. For the CDR3, the DNA is TGTGCCAGCTCACGGACAGGGAGGCCTGAAGCTTTCTTT. Using reference TRBV18 and TRBJ1-1 for the parts outside the CDR3, the full variable domain is NAGVMQNPRHLVRRRGQEARLRCSPMKGHSHVYWYRQLPEEGLKFMVYLQKENIIDESGMPKERFSAEFPKEGPSILRIQQVVRGDSAAYFCASSRTGRPEAFFGQGTRLTVV.

The rearrangement uses TRBV5-1 and TRBJ2-1, with a possible D match to TRBD2 (6 bases). The length of the CDR3 is 13 residues. V was trimmed by 0 bases and J by 7 bases, leaving 8 bases between them. CDR1 is SGHRS, CDR2 YFSETQ, per germline. The CDR3 region has the DNA TGCGCCAGCAGCTTGGGGACTATGAATGAGCAGTTCTTC. Its translation: CASSLGTMNEQFF.

This chain uses TRBV7-3 with TRBJ2-1; TRBD2 agrees at 10 bases. With V trimmed by 5 bases and J by 9 bases, 7 bases remained unmatched. CDR3 length: 14 amino acids. From germline, CDR1 is SGHTA and CDR2 FQGTGA. The CDR3 DNA sequence: TGTGCCAGCAGCCCGGGGTCTAGCGGGAGTGAGCAGTTCTTC. It codes for CASSPGSSGSEQFF.

The chain is built from TRBV6-2 or TRBV6-3 and TRBJ1-1; 8 nucleotides line up with TRBD1. The germline CDR1 and CDR2 sequences are MNHEY and SVGEGT. V gave up 2 bases and J gave up 4 bases; unmatched junction bases: 6. This CDR3 has 15 residues. CDR3 DNA: TGTGCCAGCAGTTACCCTATGGACAGGGTCACTGAAGCTTTCTTT. Protein sequence: CASSYPMDRVTEAFF.

The gene calls are TRBV10-3 and TRBJ2-2; D is perhaps TRBD1 or TRBD2 (5 bases each). With 5 bases removed from V and 0 bases from J, the gap between germline ends came to 10 bases. Germline assignment: CDR1 ENHRY and CDR2 SYGVKD. The CDR3 sequence is 15 residues long. CDR3 amino acids: CAISRDAANTGELFF. CDR3 nucleotide sequence: TGTGCCATCAGTCGGGACGCGGCGAACACCGGGGAGCTGTTTTTT.

The CDR3 loop is CASSIRLVGGANTEAFF. DNA for the CDR3: TGTGCCAGTAGTATAAGGTTAGTTGGGGGCGCGAACACTGAAGCTTTCTTT. The chain has TRBV19 and TRBJ1-1; D perhaps matches TRBD1 (6 bases). CDR3 length: 17 residues. V was trimmed by 2 bases and J by 1 base, leaving 17 bases between them. Germline values: CDR1 LNHDA, CDR2 SQIVND (reference sequence).

V gene TRBV4-1 combines with J gene TRBJ1-2; D unclear. The length of the CDR3 is 13 residues. The V end lost 1 base, the J end lost 4 bases, and 7 bases lay between the germline ends. Germline CDR1 and CDR2: MGHRA and YSYEKL. This chain's CDR3 is CASSQGGGYGYTF. DNA for the CDR3: TGCGCCAGCAGCCAAGGTGGTGGCTATGGCTACACCTTC.

In its sample, this clone was seen a few times. V gene TRBV7-9 combines with J gene TRBJ1-5; D remains ambiguous. The germline gives CDR1 SEHNR, CDR2 FQNEAQ (reference sequence). V shed 5 bases and J shed 6 bases, with 8 bases lying between them. This CDR3 is built from 12 residues. Written as DNA, the CDR3 is TGTGCCAGCAGCGACGGAGGTCAGCCCCAGCATTTT. The encoded protein is CASSDGGQPQHF. The whole variable domain, remainder taken from reference TRBV7-9 and TRBJ1-5, is DTGVSQNPRHKITKRGQNVTFRCDPISEHNRLYWYRQTLGQGPEFLTYFQNEAQLEKSRLLSDRFSAERPKGSFSTLEIQRTEQGDSAMYLCASSDGGQPQHFGDGTRLSIL.

The CDR3 region has the DNA TGTGCCAGCAGCCAAGATCGGAGTGGCTACACCTTC. It codes for CASSQDRSGYTF. The V gene is TRBV3-1 (or the pseudogene TRBV3-2), the J gene TRBJ1-2; D gene uncertain. Trimming left V 0 bases short and J 7 bases short, with 6 bases between. The CDR3 loop spans 12 amino acids. The germline CDR1 and CDR2 sequences are LGHDT and YNNKEL (reference sequence).